Below, 15 T cell receptor beta chains from the same sample are listed, as sequenced in a study of cytomegalovirus exposure and HLA in healthy donors. The PCR made use of 60 Vbeta and 13 Jbeta primers. Method: immunoSEQ multiplex PCR; TCRdb's copy keeps in-frame clones and lacks some. The sample yields 150,000 or so clones, 72% seen once. The sequenced material came from PBMCs. The receptor source for this set is a human donor in good health.

This clone is a singleton in its sample. This rearrangement joins TRBV11-2 to TRBJ1-1; TRBD1 matches 8 bases. CDR3 length: 16 residues. The germline gives CDR1 SGHAT, CDR2 FQNNGV. V gave up 1 base and J gave up 2 bases; unmatched junction bases: 6. CDR3 DNA: TGTGCCAGCAGCTTAGCCCCAGGGGGCTTAAACACTGAAGCTTTCTTT. It specifies CASSLAPGGLNTEAFF.

This chain connects TRBV6-1 to TRBJ1-1, with D possibly TRBD1 on 5 matching bases. V shed 8 bases and J shed 11 bases, with 18 bases lying between them. This CDR3 has 12 residues. In germline, CDR1 is MNHNS, CDR2 SASEGT. The CDR3 nucleotides are TGTGCCAGCTCGGCGCCCCAGGGCCGCGCTTTCTTT. Protein: CASSAPQGRAFF.

The chain joins TRBV27 to TRBJ1-2; no reliable D call. This CDR3 region has 12 residues. Germline values: CDR1 MNHEY, CDR2 SMNVEV (reference sequence). Trimming cost V 4 bases and J 5 bases, with 8 bases left between them. The CDR3 coding sequence is TGTGCCAGCAGTTCTGGGGAGTATGGCTACACCTTC. Protein sequence: CASSSGEYGYTF.

V usage is TRBV30 and J usage is TRBJ1-1; 8 bases are shared with TRBD1. Germline V gene lookup returns CDR1 GTSNPN and CDR2 SVGIG (reference sequence). V shed 3 bases, J shed 7 bases, and the junction held 7 bases outside the gene matches. The CDR3 sequence is 13 residues long. The CDR3 reads CAWSLTGTGEAFF. The DNA for the CDR3 is TGTGCCTGGAGCCTGACAGGGACAGGTGAAGCTTTCTTT. Supplemented by reference TRBV30 and TRBJ1-1, the full variable domain reads SQTIHQWPATLVQPVGSPLSLECTVEGTSNPNLYWYRQAAGRGLQLLFYSVGIGQISSEVPQNLSASRPQDRQFILSSKKLLLSDSGFYLCAWSLTGTGEAFFGQGTRLTVV.

This clone occurred a few times. The chain recombines TRBV4-2 with TRBJ2-6; possibly TRBD1 for D (6 bases). The CDR3 covers 17 residues. Deletions cut 1 base from V and 4 bases from J, with 14 bases between. Germline values: CDR1 LGHNA, CDR2 YNFKEQ. The CDR3: CASSQADTGYGANVLTF. DNA for the CDR3: TGTGCCAGCAGCCAAGCCGACACAGGGTACGGGGCCAACGTCCTGACTTTC.

CDR3 sequence reads: CASSFGTGQYEQYF. The CDR3 nucleotides read TGTGCCAGCAGTTTCGGGACAGGCCAATACGAGCAGTACTTC. The V gene is TRBV27, the J gene TRBJ2-7; TRBD1 matches 8 bases. Germline-derived CDR1 and CDR2 are MNHEY and SMNVEV (reference sequence). The CDR3 consists of 14 residues. V dropped 3 bases and J dropped 4; count of bases not matched to a gene: 5.

The CDR3 reads CASSRSSGYEQYF. Here the CDR3 DNA reads TGTGCCAGCAGTCGCTCGTCAGGTTACGAGCAGTACTTC. This chain connects TRBV6-5 to TRBJ2-7; no clear D. With 5 bases removed from V and 4 bases from J, the gap between germline ends came to 12 bases. This CDR3 region has 13 residues. Germline V gene lookup returns CDR1 MNHEY and CDR2 SVGAGI.

This clone occurred a few times. An end of the junction does not agree with germline; a read error may underlie this. The genes are TRBV7-7 and TRBJ2-2; 9 bases line up with TRBD1. The V gene's germline CDR1 is SSHAT and CDR2 FNYEAQ (reference sequence). The CDR3 loop spans 16 amino acids. This chain's CDR3 is CASSWAGTGLPGELFF. CDR3 sequence (DNA): TGTGCTAGCAGCTGGGCCGGGACAGGGCTCCCCGGGGAGCTGTTTTTT. The full variable domain, in which reference TRBV7-7 and TRBJ2-2 provide the parts outside the CDR3, is GAGVSQSPRYKVTKRGQDVTLRCDPISSHATLYWYQQALGQGPEFLTYFNYEAQPDKSGLPSDRFSAERPEGSISTLTIQRTEQRDSAMYRCASSWAGTGLPGELFFGEGSRLTVL.

This chain connects TRBV7-2 to TRBJ2-5; 11 bases agree with TRBD2. Germline V gives CDR1 SGHTA, CDR2 FQGNSA. CDR3 length: 15 residues. J gave up 0 bases and V 5 bases, and 2 bases lay outside the gene matches. CDR3 amino acids: CASSQTSGNQETQYF. DNA for the CDR3: TGTGCCAGCAGCCAGACTAGCGGGAACCAAGAGACCCAGTACTTC.

The chain couples TRBV19 to TRBJ2-3; maybe TRBD1 (6 bases). Trimming removed 3 bases from V and 5 bases from J, with 15 bases in between. CDR1 is LNHDA, CDR2 SQIVND, per germline (reference sequence). This CDR3 comprises 15 residues. The CDR3 is CASSISPQGQDTQYF. CDR3 sequence (DNA): TGTGCCAGTAGTATTTCTCCCCAGGGACAAGATACGCAGTATTTT.

The chain is built from TRBV15 and TRBJ2-5; 8 bases map to TRBD2. Germline CDR1 and CDR2: LNHNV and YYDKDF (reference sequence). CDR3 length: 14 residues. The trim removed 0 bases at V and 9 bases at J, leaving 6 bases unmatched. This CDR3 reads CATSRDRGGEAQYF. The CDR3 region has the DNA TGTGCCACCAGCAGAGATCGGGGGGGCGAGGCCCAGTACTTC.

This clone has more than one count but fewer than ten. The V call is TRBV2, the J call TRBJ1-1; 8 bases align to TRBD1. CDR3 length: 13 amino acids. Per germline, CDR1 SNHLY and CDR2 FYNNEI. V was clipped by 8 bases and J by 5 bases; unmatched bases: 7. The CDR3: CASFRGQGTEAFF. The CDR3 DNA reads TGTGCCAGCTTCAGGGGGCAGGGAACTGAAGCTTTCTTT.

The chain combines TRBV5-1 with TRBJ1-1, with D maybe TRBD1 (6 bases). Germline assignment: CDR1 SGHRS and CDR2 YFSETQ. This CDR3 region has 13 residues. V was trimmed by 7 bases and J by 4 bases, leaving 14 bases between them. CDR3 in amino acids: CASGEGGGTEAFF. The CDR3 DNA is TGCGCCAGCGGGGAGGGGGGGGGCACTGAAGCTTTCTTT.

This clone was seen only a few times. This chain joins TRBV19 and TRBJ1-5, with 7 bases aligning to TRBD1. Per the germline V gene, CDR1 is LNHDA and CDR2 is SQIVND (reference sequence). The J segment lost 4 bases and the V segment lost 3 bases, leaving 6 bases of the junction unmatched. The CDR3 loop spans 15 amino acids. The DNA for the CDR3 is TGTGCCAGTAGTATGGTGGCAGGGGGAAATCAGCCCCAGCATTTT. Its protein is CASSMVAGGNQPQHF.

The genes are TRBV7-9 and TRBJ2-1; D may be TRBD1 (6 bases). This CDR3 contains 14 residues. V gave up 3 bases and J gave up 7 bases, with 13 bases separating them. Germline V CDR1 and CDR2: SEHNR, FQNEAQ (reference sequence). As DNA, the CDR3 is TGTGCCAGCAGCTTTTGGCAGGGGATGAATGAGCAGTTCTTC. Protein product: CASSFWQGMNEQFF.